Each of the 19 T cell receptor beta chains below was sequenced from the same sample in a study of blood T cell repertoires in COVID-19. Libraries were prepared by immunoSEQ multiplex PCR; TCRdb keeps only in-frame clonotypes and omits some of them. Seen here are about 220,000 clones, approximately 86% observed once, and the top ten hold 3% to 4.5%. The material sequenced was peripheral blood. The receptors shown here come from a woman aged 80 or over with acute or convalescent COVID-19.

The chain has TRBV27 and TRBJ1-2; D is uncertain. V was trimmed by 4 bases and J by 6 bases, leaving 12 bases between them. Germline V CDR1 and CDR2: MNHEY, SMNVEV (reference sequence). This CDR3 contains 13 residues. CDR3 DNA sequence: TGTGCCAGCAGTTATTCAGGTGTTAATGGCTACACCTTC. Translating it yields CASSYSGVNGYTF.

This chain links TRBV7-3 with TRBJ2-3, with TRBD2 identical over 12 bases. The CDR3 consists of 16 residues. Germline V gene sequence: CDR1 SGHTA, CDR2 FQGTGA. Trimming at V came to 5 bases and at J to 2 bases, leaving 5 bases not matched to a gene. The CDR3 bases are TGTGCCAGCAGCCTGCGGACTAGCGGGGTCACAGATACGCAGTATTTT. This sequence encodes CASSLRTSGVTDTQYF.

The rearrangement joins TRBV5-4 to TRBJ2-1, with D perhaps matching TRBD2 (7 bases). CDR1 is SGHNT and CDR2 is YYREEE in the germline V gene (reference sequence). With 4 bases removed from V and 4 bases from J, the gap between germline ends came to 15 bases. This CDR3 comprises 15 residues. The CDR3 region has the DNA TGTGCCAGCAGCCTTGGGGGGGCCGTGTACAATGAGCAGTTCTTC. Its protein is CASSLGGAVYNEQFF. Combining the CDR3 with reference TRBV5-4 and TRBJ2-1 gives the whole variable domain ETGVTQSPTHLIKTRGQQVTLRCSSQSGHNTVSWYQQALGQGPQFIFQYYREEENGRGNFPPRFSGLQFPNYSSELNVNALELDDSALYLCASSLGGAVYNEQFFGPGTRLTVL.

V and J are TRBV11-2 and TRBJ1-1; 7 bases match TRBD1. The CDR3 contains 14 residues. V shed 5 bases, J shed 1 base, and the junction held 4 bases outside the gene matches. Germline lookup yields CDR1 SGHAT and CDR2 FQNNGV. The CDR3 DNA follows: TGTGCCAGCAGCGGAGACAGGGAGAACACTGAAGCTTTCTTT. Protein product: CASSGDRENTEAFF.

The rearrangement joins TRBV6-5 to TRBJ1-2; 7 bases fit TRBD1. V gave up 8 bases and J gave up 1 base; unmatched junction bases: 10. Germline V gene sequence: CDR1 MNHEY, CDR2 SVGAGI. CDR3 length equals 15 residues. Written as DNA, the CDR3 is TGTGCCAGCCGAGCCCTGGGACAGATTAACTATGGCTACACCTTC. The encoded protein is CASRALGQINYGYTF.

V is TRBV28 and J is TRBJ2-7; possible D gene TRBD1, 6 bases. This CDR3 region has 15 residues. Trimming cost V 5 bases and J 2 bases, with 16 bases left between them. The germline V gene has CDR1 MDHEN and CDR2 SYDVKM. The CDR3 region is CASSTPATGTYEQYF. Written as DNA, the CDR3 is TGTGCCAGCAGTACACCGGCTACAGGGACCTACGAGCAGTACTTC. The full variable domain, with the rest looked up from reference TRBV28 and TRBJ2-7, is DVKVTQSSRYLVKRTGEKVFLECVQDMDHENMFWYRQDPGLGLRLIYFSYDVKMKEKGDIPEGYSVSREKKERFSLILESASTNQTSMYLCASSTPATGTYEQYFGPGTRLTVT.

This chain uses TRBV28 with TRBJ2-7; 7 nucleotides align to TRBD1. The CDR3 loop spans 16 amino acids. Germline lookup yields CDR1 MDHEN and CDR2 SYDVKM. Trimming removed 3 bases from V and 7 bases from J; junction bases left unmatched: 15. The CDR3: CASSFSRGRGRGEQYF. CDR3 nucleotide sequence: TGTGCCAGCAGTTTTTCGAGGGGGCGAGGTAGAGGGGAGCAGTACTTC. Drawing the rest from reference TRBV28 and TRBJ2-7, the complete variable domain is DVKVTQSSRYLVKRTGEKVFLECVQDMDHENMFWYRQDPGLGLRLIYFSYDVKMKEKGDIPEGYSVSREKKERFSLILESASTNQTSMYLCASSFSRGRGRGEQYFGPGTRLTVT.

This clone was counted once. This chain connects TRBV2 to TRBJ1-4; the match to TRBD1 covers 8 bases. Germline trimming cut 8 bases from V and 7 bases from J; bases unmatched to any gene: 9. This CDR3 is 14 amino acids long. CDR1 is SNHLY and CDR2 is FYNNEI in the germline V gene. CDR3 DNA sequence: TGTGCCAGCGCAGCAGGGGGCGGGGGTGAAAAACTGTTTTTT. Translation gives CASAAGGGGEKLFF.

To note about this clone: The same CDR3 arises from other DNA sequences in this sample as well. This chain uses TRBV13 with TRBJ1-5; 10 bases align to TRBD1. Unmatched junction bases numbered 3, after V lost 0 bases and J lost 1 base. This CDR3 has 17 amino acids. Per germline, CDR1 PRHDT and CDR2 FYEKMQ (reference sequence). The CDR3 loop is CASSLGTGGNSNQPQHF. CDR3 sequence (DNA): TGTGCCAGCAGCTTAGGGACAGGGGGCAACAGCAATCAGCCCCAGCATTTT.

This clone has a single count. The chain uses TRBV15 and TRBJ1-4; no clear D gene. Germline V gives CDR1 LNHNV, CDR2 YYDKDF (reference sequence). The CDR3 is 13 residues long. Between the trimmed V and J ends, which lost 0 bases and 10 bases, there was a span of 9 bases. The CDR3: CATSRDYIGKLFF. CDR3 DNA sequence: TGTGCCACCAGCAGAGATTATATCGGAAAACTGTTTTTT.

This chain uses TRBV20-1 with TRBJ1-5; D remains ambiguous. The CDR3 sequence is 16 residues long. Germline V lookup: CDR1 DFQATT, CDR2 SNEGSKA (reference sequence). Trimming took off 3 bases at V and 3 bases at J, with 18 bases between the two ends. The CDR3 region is CSASKGLEGSNQPQHF. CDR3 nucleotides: TGCAGTGCTAGTAAAGGGTTAGAGGGATCCAATCAGCCCCAGCATTTT.

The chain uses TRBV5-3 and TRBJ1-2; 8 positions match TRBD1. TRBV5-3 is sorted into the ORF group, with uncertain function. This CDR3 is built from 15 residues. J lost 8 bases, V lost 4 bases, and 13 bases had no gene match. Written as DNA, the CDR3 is TGTGCCAGAAGCGCACCCATCGACAGGGGACGGGGCTACACCTTC. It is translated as CARSAPIDRGRGYTF.

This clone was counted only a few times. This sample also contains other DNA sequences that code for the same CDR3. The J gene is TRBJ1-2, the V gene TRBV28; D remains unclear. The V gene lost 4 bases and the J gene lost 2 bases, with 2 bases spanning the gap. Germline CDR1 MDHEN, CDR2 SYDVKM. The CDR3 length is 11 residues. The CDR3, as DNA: TGTGCCAGCAGTTCGAACTATGGCTACACCTTC. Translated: CASSSNYGYTF.

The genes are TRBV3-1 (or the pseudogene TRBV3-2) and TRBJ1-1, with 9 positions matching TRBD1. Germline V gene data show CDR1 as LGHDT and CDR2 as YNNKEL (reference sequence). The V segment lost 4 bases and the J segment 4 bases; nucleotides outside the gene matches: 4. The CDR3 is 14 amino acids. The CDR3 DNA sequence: TGTGCCAGCAGCCTGCAGGACAGGGGCACTGAAGCTTTCTTT. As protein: CASSLQDRGTEAFF.

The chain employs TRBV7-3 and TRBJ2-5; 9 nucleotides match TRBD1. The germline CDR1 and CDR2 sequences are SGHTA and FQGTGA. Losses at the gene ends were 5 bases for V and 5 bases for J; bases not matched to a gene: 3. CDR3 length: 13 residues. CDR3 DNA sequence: TGTGCCAGCAGCAACGACAGGGGGGAGACCCAGTACTTC. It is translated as CASSNDRGETQYF.

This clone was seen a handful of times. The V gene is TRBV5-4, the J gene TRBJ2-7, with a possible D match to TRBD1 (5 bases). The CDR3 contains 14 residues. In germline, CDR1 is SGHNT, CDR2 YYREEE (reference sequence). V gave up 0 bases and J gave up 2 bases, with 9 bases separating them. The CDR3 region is CASSLVAGPYEQYF. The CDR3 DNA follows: TGTGCCAGCAGCTTGGTAGCAGGGCCCTACGAGCAGTACTTC. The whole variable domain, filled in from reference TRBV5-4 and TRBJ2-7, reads ETGVTQSPTHLIKTRGQQVTLRCSSQSGHNTVSWYQQALGQGPQFIFQYYREEENGRGNFPPRFSGLQFPNYSSELNVNALELDDSALYLCASSLVAGPYEQYFGPGTRLTVT.

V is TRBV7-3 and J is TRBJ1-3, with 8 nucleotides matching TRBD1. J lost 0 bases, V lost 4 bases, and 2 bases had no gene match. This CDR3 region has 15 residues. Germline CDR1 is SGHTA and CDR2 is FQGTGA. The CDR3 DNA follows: TGTGCCAGCAGCTCGGGACAGGACTCTGGAAACACCATATATTTT. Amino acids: CASSSGQDSGNTIYF.

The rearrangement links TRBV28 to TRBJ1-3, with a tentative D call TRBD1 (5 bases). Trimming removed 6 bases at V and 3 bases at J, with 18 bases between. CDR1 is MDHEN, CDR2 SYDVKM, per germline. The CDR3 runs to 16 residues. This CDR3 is CASSLRGGVSGNTIYF. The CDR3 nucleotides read TGTGCCAGCAGCCTCCGGGGAGGGGTTAGTGGAAACACCATATATTTT.

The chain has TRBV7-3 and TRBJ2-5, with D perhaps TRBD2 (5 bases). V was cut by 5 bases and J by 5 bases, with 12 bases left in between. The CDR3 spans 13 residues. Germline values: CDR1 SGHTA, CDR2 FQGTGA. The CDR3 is CASSLGEFETQYF. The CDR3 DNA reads TGTGCCAGCAGCCTCGGGGAGTTTGAGACCCAGTACTTC.